Shown below are 30 T cell receptor beta chains from a single sample sequenced in a study of OX40 agonist ivuxolimab in advanced cancers. Using immunoSEQ multiplex PCR, the repertoire was profiled, and TCRdb retains in-frame clones only, with some absent. The sample yields about 30,000 clones, just under 90% seen once. The starting material was CD4+ or CD8+ T cells sorted from blood, obtained in a trial of the OX40 agonist ivuxolimab. The receptors here all came from an adult with an advanced solid tumor such as melanoma, head and neck, liver or kidney cancer.

In regard to this clone: Mismatch with germline at one junction end may stem from a read error. The chain employs TRBV7-7 and TRBJ1-4; maybe TRBD1 (5 bases). Germline V gene data show CDR1 as SSHAT and CDR2 as FNYEAQ (reference sequence). The CDR3 has 21 amino acids. As DNA, the CDR3 is TGTGCTAGCAGCTTAGGTGTGCCGGTTAGGGCGGGGGGGGCAACTAATGAAAAACTGTTTTTT. Its protein product is CASSLGVPVRAGGATNEKLFF.

The J gene is TRBJ2-7, the V gene TRBV10-3, with D perhaps being TRBD1 or TRBD2 (6 bases each). Between the trimmed V and J ends, which lost 10 bases and 0 bases, there was a span of 13 bases. Germline assignment: CDR1 ENHRY and CDR2 SYGVKD. This CDR3 comprises 13 residues. CDR3 DNA sequence: TGTGCCACAAAGGGGGGTAGCTCCTACGAGCAGTACTTC. Protein product: CATKGGSSYEQYF.

This clone came up once. DNA of the CDR3: TGTGCCAGCTCACCACCGGGGACGGTCTATGGCTACACCTTC. Amino acid sequence: CASSPPGTVYGYTF. The chain joins TRBV18 to TRBJ1-2, with D tentatively TRBD1 (5 bases). Per the germline V gene, CDR1 is KGHSH and CDR2 is LQKENI. V shed 0 bases and J shed 4 bases, with 9 bases lying between them. The CDR3 contains 14 residues.

CDR3 in DNA: TGTGCCAGCAGCCCCAGGGAATTTAGCACAGATACGCAGTATTTT. Protein sequence: CASSPREFSTDTQYF. The chain is built from TRBV7-9 and TRBJ2-3; D perhaps matches TRBD1 (5 bases). The germline gives CDR1 SEHNR, CDR2 FQNEAQ (reference sequence). This CDR3 has 15 residues. V lost 5 bases, J lost 0 bases, and 12 bases lay in between.

This chain links TRBV9 with TRBJ2-1, with 11 bases that match TRBD2. V lost 4 bases and J lost 3; bases outside the gene matches: 6. The CDR3 extends over 16 amino acids. Germline CDR1 is SGDLS and CDR2 is YYNGEE. The CDR3 nucleotides are TGTGCCAGCAGCCCCCCTAGCGGGAGGTTCTACAATGAGCAGTTCTTC. Translating gives CASSPPSGRFYNEQFF.

This clone came up a few times. The CDR3 nucleotides read TGTGCCAGTCAGACGCGGGACAGGGGGACCCAAGAGACCCAGTACTTC. Translating gives CASQTRDRGTQETQYF. The chain employs TRBV27 and TRBJ2-5; 11 bases agree with TRBD1. V shed 9 bases, J shed 1 base, and the junction held 10 bases outside the gene matches. The germline V gene encodes CDR1 MNHEY and CDR2 SMNVEV (reference sequence). There are 16 residues in the CDR3.

V gene TRBV30 combines with J gene TRBJ1-2, with D unresolved. CDR1 is GTSNPN, CDR2 SVGIG, per germline (reference sequence). The CDR3 extends over 14 amino acids. V lost 2 bases, J lost 3 bases, and 13 bases lay in between. This CDR3 is CAWSTSPIYYGYTF. The CDR3 region has the DNA TGTGCCTGGAGTACATCCCCCATATACTATGGCTACACCTTC. Supplemented by reference TRBV30 and TRBJ1-2, the full variable domain reads SQTIHQWPATLVQPVGSPLSLECTVEGTSNPNLYWYRQAAGRGLQLLFYSVGIGQISSEVPQNLSASRPQDRQFILSSKKLLLSDSGFYLCAWSTSPIYYGYTFGSGTRLTVV.

V gene TRBV10-1 combines with J gene TRBJ2-7; D assignment may be TRBD1 or TRBD2 (6 bases each). CDR1 is WNHNN, CDR2 SYGVQD, per germline (reference sequence). Deletions cut 2 bases from V and 0 bases from J, with 8 bases between. This CDR3 has 14 amino acids. The CDR3 bases are TGCGCCAGCAGTGAGACGGGGGCCTCCTACGAGCAGTACTTC. Translated: CASSETGASYEQYF.

This clone has only a few counts. This rearrangement joins TRBV10-1 to TRBJ1-5; 7 bases agree with TRBD1. After removal of 6 bases from V and 6 bases from J, the junction contained 5 bases not matched to a gene. CDR3 size: 13 residues. Germline V gives CDR1 WNHNN, CDR2 SYGVQD (reference sequence). CDR3 in amino acids: CASSTGAGQPQHF. CDR3 sequence (DNA): TGCGCCAGCAGCACAGGGGCTGGTCAGCCCCAGCATTTT.

The chain recombines TRBV7-9 with TRBJ1-1, with D uncertain. The germline gives CDR1 SEHNR, CDR2 FQNEAQ (reference sequence). Trimming cost V 1 base and J 2 bases, with 11 bases left between them. The CDR3 length is 15 residues. Written as DNA, the CDR3 is TGTGCCAGCAGCTTAGTCGAGGGAACTAACACTGAAGCTTTCTTT. This sequence encodes CASSLVEGTNTEAFF.

The CDR3 loop is CASSTGTNAEKLFF. Written as DNA, the CDR3 is TGTGCCAGTAGTACCGGGACCAACGCGGAAAAACTGTTTTTT. This chain joins TRBV19 and TRBJ1-4; D possibly corresponds to TRBD1 (5 bases). The CDR3 runs 14 residues. V lost 4 bases to trimming and J lost 8 bases, with 14 bases between them. Germline V gives CDR1 LNHDA, CDR2 SQIVND (reference sequence). Based on the CDR3 plus reference TRBV19 and TRBJ1-4, the full variable domain is DGGITQSPKYLFRKEGQNVTLSCEQNLNHDAMYWYRQDPGQGLRLIYYSQIVNDFQKGDIAEGYSVSREKKESFPLTVTSAQKNPTAFYLCASSTGTNAEKLFFGSGTQLSVL.

This chain connects TRBV5-5 to TRBJ1-1; D not certain. Trimming removed 0 bases at V and 5 bases at J, with 8 bases between. This CDR3 is 13 amino acids long. Germline CDR1 SGHKS, CDR2 YYEKEE (reference sequence). CDR3 DNA sequence: TGTGCCAGCAGCTTGGTAGGTCGGACTGAAGCTTTCTTT. The encoded protein is CASSLVGRTEAFF.

V gene TRBV12-2 combines with J gene TRBJ1-5; no check of the table's D call, TRBD1, against the DNA was made. TRBV12-2 represents a pseudogene. This CDR3 region has 12 residues. Here the CDR3 reads CASRPWTGPQHF. As DNA, the CDR3 is TGTGCAAGTCGCCCCTGGACAGGGCCCCAGCATTTT.

The V call is TRBV28, the J call TRBJ2-7; D unresolved. CDR1 is MDHEN, CDR2 SYDVKM, per germline. The CDR3 is made up of 16 amino acids. The germline V and J ends were trimmed by 2 bases and 7 bases, with 21 bases remaining between them. CDR3 protein: CASSLIAFEPFQEQYF. Here the CDR3 DNA reads TGTGCCAGCAGTTTAATTGCTTTTGAGCCCTTCCAGGAGCAGTACTTC.

This chain links TRBV14 with TRBJ2-3; D gene uncertain. The germline V and J ends were trimmed by 4 bases and 2 bases, with 7 bases remaining between them. This CDR3 is 13 amino acids long. Germline V lookup: CDR1 SGHDN, CDR2 FVKESK. The CDR3 nucleotides read TGTGCCAGCAGCCCGGACCTCACAGATACGCAGTATTTT. Translating it yields CASSPDLTDTQYF.

The chain carries TRBV7-3 and TRBJ1-1; D perhaps matches TRBD1 (5 bases). Between the trimmed V and J ends, which lost 5 bases and 4 bases, there was a span of 14 bases. CDR3 size: 14 residues. Germline V gene sequence: CDR1 SGHTA, CDR2 FQGTGA. DNA for the CDR3: TGTGCCAGCAGCCCTCCGGGGCTCGGCACTGAAGCTTTCTTT. Its protein product is CASSPPGLGTEAFF.

V gene TRBV30 combines with J gene TRBJ1-1; D possibly corresponds to TRBD1 (6 bases). The CDR3 extends over 13 amino acids. Trimming removed 4 bases from V and 12 bases from J, with 21 bases in between. Germline V gene data show CDR1 as GTSNPN and CDR2 as SVGIG (reference sequence). The CDR3 is CAWKTGGAAVSFF. CDR3 nucleotide sequence: TGTGCCTGGAAGACAGGTGGGGCCGCCGTTTCTTTCTTT.

This clone was recorded only once. This chain uses TRBV18 with TRBJ2-4; D is unclear. The length of the CDR3 is 16 residues. Germline V CDR1 and CDR2: KGHSH, LQKENI. The V gene lost 0 bases and the J gene lost 7 bases, with 16 bases spanning the gap. The CDR3 nucleotides are TGTGCCAGCTCACCACCATCATACGGTGTTAGGAACATTCAGTACTTC. Amino acid sequence: CASSPPSYGVRNIQYF.

J is TRBJ1-1 and V is TRBV19; D not certain. Deletions cut 1 base from V and 5 bases from J, with 8 bases between. The CDR3 consists of 13 residues. Looked up from germline, CDR1 is LNHDA and CDR2 is SQIVND (reference sequence). CDR3 loop: CASSIGPKTEAFF. CDR3 bases: TGTGCCAGTAGTATAGGCCCAAAGACTGAAGCTTTCTTT.

The chain joins TRBV7-2 to TRBJ2-1; 7 positions agree with TRBD2. The germline V gene encodes CDR1 SGHTA and CDR2 FQGNSA. With V trimmed by 0 bases and J by 2 bases, 10 bases remained unmatched. The CDR3 has 18 residues. CDR3 in amino acids: CASSLAPPAGEAYNEQFF. The DNA of the CDR3 is TGTGCCAGCAGCTTAGCGCCTCCCGCGGGGGAGGCCTACAATGAGCAGTTCTTC. Full variable domain (remainder filled in from reference TRBV7-2 and TRBJ2-1): GAGVSQSPSNKVTEKGKDVELRCDPISGHTALYWYRQSLGQGLEFLIYFQGNSAPDKSGLPSDRFSAERTGGSVSTLTIQRTQQEDSAVYLCASSLAPPAGEAYNEQFFGPGTRLTVL.

This chain links TRBV6-1 with TRBJ2-5; 10 positions match TRBD1. The V gene end was trimmed by 2 bases and the J gene end by 2 bases; junction bases not matched to a gene: 5. Germline V gene sequence: CDR1 MNHNS, CDR2 SASEGT. This CDR3 is built from 16 residues. CDR3 region: CASSELWTGGQETQYF. Written as DNA, the CDR3 is TGTGCCAGCAGTGAACTTTGGACAGGGGGACAAGAGACCCAGTACTTC.

The chain has TRBV2 and TRBJ2-6; D is possibly TRBD1 (6 bases). The germline V gene encodes CDR1 SNHLY and CDR2 FYNNEI. CDR3 length: 14 residues. Trimming removed 6 bases from V and 0 bases from J, with 6 bases in between. CDR3 residues: CASRDSSGANVLTF. The CDR3 bases are TGTGCCAGCAGGGACAGCTCTGGGGCCAACGTCCTGACTTTC.

The J gene is TRBJ2-3, the V gene TRBV5-6, with D perhaps assigned TRBD1 or TRBD2 (6 bases each). The CDR3 is 14 amino acids. From germline, CDR1 is SGHDT and CDR2 YYEEEE. The V gene lost 6 bases and the J gene lost 4 bases, with 15 bases spanning the gap. CDR3 nucleotide sequence: TGTGCCAGCAACCAGGTGGGGGGCTCAGATACGCAGTATTTT. Amino acid sequence: CASNQVGGSDTQYF. The entire variable domain, with the rest obtained from reference TRBV5-6 and TRBJ2-3, is as follows: DAGVTQSPTHLIKTRGQQVTLRCSPKSGHDTVSWYQQALGQGPQFIFQYYEEEERQRGNFPDRFSGHQFPNYSSELNVNALLLGDSALYLCASNQVGGSDTQYFGPGTRLTVL.

This chain connects TRBV27 to TRBJ1-5; D perhaps matches TRBD1 (5 bases). The CDR3 loop spans 16 amino acids. With 1 base removed from V and 2 bases from J, the gap between germline ends came to 12 bases. CDR1 and CDR2 from the germline V gene are MNHEY and SMNVEV (reference sequence). CDR3 DNA: TGTGCCAGCAGTTTATGGTCCGGGGCGGGCAATCAGCCCCAGCATTTT. Its protein product is CASSLWSGAGNQPQHF.

This sequence joins TRBV9 and TRBJ2-1; 12 positions agree with TRBD2. After removal of 0 bases from V and 3 bases from J, the junction contained 1 base not matched to a gene. The germline V gene encodes CDR1 SGDLS and CDR2 YYNGEE. The CDR3 runs to 16 residues. The CDR3 loop reads CASSVAGLAGYNEQFF. CDR3 coding DNA: TGTGCCAGCAGCGTAGCGGGACTAGCGGGCTACAATGAGCAGTTCTTC.

The rearrangement uses TRBV4-1 and TRBJ2-5, with 11 bases lining up with TRBD2. This CDR3 region has 17 residues. Germline V lookup: CDR1 MGHRA, CDR2 YSYEKL. Losses at the gene ends were 1 base for V and 5 bases for J; bases not matched to a gene: 9. Here the CDR3 DNA reads TGCGCCAGCAGCCAAGGACTAGCGGGGACCAGAGGGGAGACCCAGTACTTC. This gives the protein CASSQGLAGTRGETQYF.

V is TRBV28 and J is TRBJ1-4; possibly TRBD1 for D (6 bases). The V gene lost 6 bases and the J gene lost 8 bases, with 13 bases spanning the gap. This CDR3 has 13 residues. The germline V gene encodes CDR1 MDHEN and CDR2 SYDVKM. The CDR3 DNA follows: TGTGCCAGCAGCAGGGGCCGAGGGGAAAAACTGTTTTTT. As protein: CASSRGRGEKLFF.

Turning to this clone: A much larger clone differs by one base, so this may be a read error. The chain joins TRBV19 to TRBJ2-7; no reliable D call. V was shortened by 8 bases and J by 2 bases, with 10 bases between the two germline ends. The CDR3 loop spans 12 amino acids. Germline CDR1 reads LNHDA; CDR2 reads SQIVND (reference sequence). CDR3 amino acids: CASSRSPYEQYF. In nucleotides, the CDR3 is TGTGCCAGTTCAAGGTCCCCCTACGAGCAGTACTTC.

The CDR3 region is CASSRLAGDEGEQYF. The CDR3 DNA follows: TGTGCCAGCAGCCGGCTAGCGGGAGATGAGGGCGAGCAGTACTTC. The chain links TRBV7-9 to TRBJ2-7; 10 bases agree with TRBD2. The CDR3 totals 15 residues. Germline V gene lookup returns CDR1 SEHNR and CDR2 FQNEAQ (reference sequence). Unmatched junction bases numbered 10, after V lost 5 bases and J lost 6 bases.

The rearrangement joins TRBV4-1 to TRBJ2-1, with a weak D call TRBD2 (5 bases). Trimming pared 1 base from V and 12 bases from J, leaving 13 bases between. CDR3 size: 13 residues. The V gene's germline CDR1 is MGHRA and CDR2 YSYEKL. In DNA, the CDR3 is TGCGCCAGCAGCCAAGTGGGGAATGCGGGGCAGTTCTTC. Its translation is CASSQVGNAGQFF.